This T cell receptor beta chain was recorded in a study of blood T cell repertoires in COVID-19 (dated by TCRdb to the early 2020s). About the investigation overall: Collaborator samples came from the United States, Italy and Spain and covered acute and convalescent phases of COVID-19. The repertoires were made available in a free public database intended to serve as a resource for research on the immune response to SARS-CoV-2. The samples were drawn from the first 160 participants of the ongoing ImmuneRACE study and from some 1,300 subjects provided by 6 global collaborators. The material from the prospective study consisted of cDNA or gDNA derived from T cells, B-cell-depleted T cells, or PBMCs. Where HLA class I and class II types were available, the types were taken from metadata supplied by the sample provider, not from assay-based typing. A de-identified subject ID, COVID-19 status, age in years and sex were almost always included in the sample metadata. Deeply sampled blood TCRbeta repertoires from subjects exposed to, actively infected with, or recovered from COVID-19 were included in the dataset. The full study reports these points: The amount of clinical and demographic metadata varied by source and participant and was provided uncurated.

A word on this clone: No antigen is known for it. It has no much larger one-base neighbor in the sample; base qualities were not kept.

Participants in the prospective study were aged roughly 18 to 89 years, lived in 20 to 25 United States geographic areas, and enrolled through a virtual design. In the prospective study, participants were assigned to cohorts based on the clinical history participants reported in a screening survey and a study questionnaire. Exposed participants had been in contact with someone with a PCR-confirmed or clinician-diagnosed COVID-19 case within 2 weeks of study entry. In the prospective study, whole blood, serum and a nasopharyngeal or oropharyngeal swab were collected from each participant by mobile phlebotomists. Prospective study participants could optionally give additional blood draws and questionnaires over a roughly 2-month period. Prospective study blood samples were shipped either frozen or at room temperature before DNA extraction. V is reduced by 5 bases and J by 7 bases, leaving a spacing of 21 bases between them. In the germline V gene, CDR1 corresponds to MGHRA and CDR2 to YSYEKL. Its CDR3 holds 15 amino acids, cysteine through phenylalanine. Kept here is only the CDR3 DNA, which spans 45 bases and is read in frame from base 1.

TCRbeta CDR3 regions were amplified from genomic DNA by means of the immunoSEQ Assay, a bias-controlled multiplex PCR. In the source study's methods: The number of nucleated cells in each sample was estimated by amplification of reference gene primers within the assay. Sequence reads were collapsed and filtered to measure the absolute abundance of every unique TCRbeta CDR3 rearrangement. For each sample, productive Simpson clonality was calculated by taking the square root of Simpson's diversity index across productive rearrangements. Imported from immuneACCESS, the table was reduced by TCRdb to in-frame sequences with V and J called. These copies leave out some clones; in studies compared against another copy, an unresolved V gene accounts for under half, and the cause of the remainder is not known. The DNA gave D and trimming, while V, J and clone size come from that table. The sample contains 300,000 to 350,000 clones, about 88% of them found a single time. The ten largest clones add up to 1% of the sample.

Sequenced input: PBMCs or T cells enriched from blood (not recorded which). The TCR sequence derives from a woman aged 25 to 45 who had been exposed to COVID-19. The V and J segments used are TRBV4-1 and TRBJ2-7; a tentative D match to TRBD2 spans 6 bases. The CDR3 in this case is CASSVETSPWGEQYF. The DNA reads as follows: TGCGCCAGCAGCGTCGAGACTAGTCCCTGGGGGGAGCAGTACTTC.